This TCR beta chain was captured in a study of blood T cell repertoires in COVID-19 (TCRdb year 2020). The study in broad terms: Collaborator samples came from the United States, Italy and Spain and covered acute and convalescent phases of COVID-19. The dataset comprised deeply sampled blood TCRbeta repertoires from subjects exposed to, actively infected with, or recovered from COVID-19. The repertoires were released in a freely available public database meant as a resource for research on the immune response to SARS-CoV-2. Samples came from the ongoing ImmuneRACE study (first 160 participants) plus 1,254 subjects from 6 global collaborators. The prospective study material was composed of cDNA or gDNA derived from T cells, B-cell-depleted T cells, or PBMCs. Sample metadata almost always included a de-identified subject ID, COVID-19 status, age in years and sex. HLA class I and class II types, where available, came from metadata supplied by the sample provider rather than from assay-based typing.

Whole blood was collected in K2EDTA tubes by collaborating institutions according to the institutions' own protocols. For TCRbeta analysis, collaborators shipped samples as frozen whole blood, isolated PBMCs, or DNA extracted from either of those sample types. Concerning this clone itself: Its antigen remains unidentified. Per-nucleotide qualities are absent, and no much larger clonotype sits a single base away.

The immunoSEQ Assay, a bias-controlled multiplex PCR, was used to amplify TCRbeta CDR3 regions from genomic DNA. As for the authors' bioinformatics: Within the assay, amplification of reference gene primers was used to estimate how many nucleated cells each sample contained. To quantify the absolute abundance of each unique TCRbeta CDR3 rearrangement, sequence reads were collapsed and filtered. For each sample, productive Simpson clonality was calculated by taking the square root of Simpson's diversity index across productive rearrangements. Held by TCRdb, this immuneACCESS table contains in-frame sequences only and omits some clones. Under half of the omission traces to an unresolved V gene where checked; the cause of the rest is unknown. V, J and clone size derive from that table, while D and trimming were established from the DNA sequence. Counted in this sample were 86,000 or so clones; more than 90% of them appeared once. The ten most abundant clones make up around 4.2% of the sample.

Broader findings and caveats from the paper: The quantity of clinical and demographic metadata differed by source and by participant and was supplied without curation.

Sequences were obtained from peripheral blood. This sequence was found in a human donor with active COVID-19. The donor label of this sample is uncertain.

The bases read TGTGCCAGCAGTTTAGGGACACAATACACCGGGGAGCTGTTTTTT. This is translated as CASSLGTQYTGELFF. The chain joins TRBV27 to TRBJ2-2, with a weak D call of TRBD1 (6 bases match). V gives up 2 bases and J gives up 3 bases, and the segment between their germline ends measures 10 bases. CDR1 and CDR2, per the germline V gene (reference sequence), are MNHEY and SMNVEV. Its CDR3 holds 15 amino acids, cysteine through phenylalanine. Solely the CDR3 DNA is kept, with 45 bases framed from the first base.